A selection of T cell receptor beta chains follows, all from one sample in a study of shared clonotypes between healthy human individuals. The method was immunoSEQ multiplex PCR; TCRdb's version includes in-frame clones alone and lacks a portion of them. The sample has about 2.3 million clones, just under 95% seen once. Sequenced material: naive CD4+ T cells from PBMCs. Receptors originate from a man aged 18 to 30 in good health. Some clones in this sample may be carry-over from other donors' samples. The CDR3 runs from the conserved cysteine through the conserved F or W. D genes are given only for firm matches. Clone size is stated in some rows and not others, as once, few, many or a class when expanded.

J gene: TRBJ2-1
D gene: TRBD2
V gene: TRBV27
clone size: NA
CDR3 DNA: TGTGCCAGCAGTTTGCCCCCCCCCTTAGCGGGAGGTGGCAATGAGCAGTTCTTC
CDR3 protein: CASSLPPPLAGGGNEQFF

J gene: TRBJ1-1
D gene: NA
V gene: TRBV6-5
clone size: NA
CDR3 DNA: TGTGCCAGCAGTTACTGGGGCTGGGGGGAGACTGAAGCTTTCTTT
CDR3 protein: CASSYWGWGETEAFF

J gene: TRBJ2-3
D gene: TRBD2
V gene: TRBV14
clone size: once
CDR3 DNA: TGTGCCAGCAGCCCGGGACTAGCGGGAGAGGAGGATACGCAGTATTTT
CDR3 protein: CASSPGLAGEEDTQYF

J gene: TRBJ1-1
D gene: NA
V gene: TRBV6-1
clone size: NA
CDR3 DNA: TGTGCCAGCACCAGATTCAACACTGAAGCTTTCTTT
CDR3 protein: CASTRFNTEAFF

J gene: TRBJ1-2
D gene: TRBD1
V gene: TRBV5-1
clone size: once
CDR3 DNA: TGCGCCAGCAGCCCGTACAGGGGGGGCCCTACTAACTATGGCTACACCTTC
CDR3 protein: CASSPYRGGPTNYGYTF

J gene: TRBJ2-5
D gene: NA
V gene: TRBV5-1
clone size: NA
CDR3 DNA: TGCGCCAGCAGCAACGGGATCGGTGAGACCCAGTACTTC
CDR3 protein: CASSNGIGETQYF

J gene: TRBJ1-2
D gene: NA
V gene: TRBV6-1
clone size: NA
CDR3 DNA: TGTGCCAGCAGTGATTATTCTGGGAGGGGGGATGGCTACACCTTC
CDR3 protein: CASSDYSGRGDGYTF

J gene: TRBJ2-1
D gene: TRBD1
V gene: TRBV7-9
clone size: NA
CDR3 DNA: TGTGCCAGCAGCTTACTTCACAGGGGCAATAGGCAGTTCTTC
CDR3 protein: CASSLLHRGNRQFF

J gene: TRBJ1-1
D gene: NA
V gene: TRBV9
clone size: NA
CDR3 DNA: TGTGCCAGCAGCGTTAGGGGGGCTCGGGACACTGAAGCTTTCTTT
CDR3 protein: CASSVRGARDTEAFF

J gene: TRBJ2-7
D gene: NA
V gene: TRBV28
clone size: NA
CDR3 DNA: TGTGCCAGCAGTCCCGGGGGTGCGTTAAGCTCCTACGAGCAGTACTTC
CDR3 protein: CASSPGGALSSYEQYF

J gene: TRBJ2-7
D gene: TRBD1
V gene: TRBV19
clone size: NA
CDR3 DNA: TGTGCCAGTAGTATAGGTGGGACAGTCTCCTACGAGCAGTACTTC
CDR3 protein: CASSIGGTVSYEQYF

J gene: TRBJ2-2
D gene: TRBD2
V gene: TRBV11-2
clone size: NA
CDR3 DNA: TGTGCCAGCAGCTTAACTAGCGGGAGTGTCACCGGGGAGCTGTTTTTT
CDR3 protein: CASSLTSGSVTGELFF

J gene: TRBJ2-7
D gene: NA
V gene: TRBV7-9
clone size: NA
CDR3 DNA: TGTGCCAGCAGCTTACAGGTTGGACCCTACGAGCAGTACTTC
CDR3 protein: CASSLQVGPYEQYF